The 3 T cell receptor beta chains below all came from one sample that was sequenced in a study of blood T cell repertoires in COVID-19. TCRdb keeps only in-frame clones here, not all; method: immunoSEQ multiplex PCR. The sample shows 150,000 to 180,000 clones, around 85% of them seen only once. The sample consisted of peripheral blood. The source is a man between 60 and 70 years old with COVID-19, enrolled during active disease.

V is TRBV7-9 and J is TRBJ2-3; D uncertain. Looked up from germline, CDR1 is SEHNR and CDR2 is FQNEAQ (reference sequence). The CDR3 has 15 residues. V lost 1 base and J lost 2, with 10 bases in between. CDR3 nucleotide sequence: TGTGCCAGCAGCTTAGGAATGGTGGCCACAGATACGCAGTATTTT. Protein product: CASSLGMVATDTQYF.

This chain joins TRBV10-2 and TRBJ1-1; D possibly corresponds to TRBD1 (6 bases). The CDR3 spans 12 residues. CDR1 WSHSY and CDR2 SAAADI come from the germline V gene. Trimming removed 6 bases at V and 8 bases at J, with 13 bases between. This chain's CDR3 is CASRFGQSEAFF. The DNA of the CDR3 is TGCGCCAGCAGATTTGGACAGTCAGAAGCTTTCTTT.

The CDR3: CASSRGLSTYGYTF. Written as DNA, the CDR3 is TGTGCCAGCAGCCGCGGACTCTCGACCTATGGCTACACCTTC. This chain links TRBV7-2 with TRBJ1-2; D not certain. The CDR3 has 14 residues. The ends were cut back, 5 bases at V and 4 bases at J, with 14 bases in the middle. Germline V CDR1 and CDR2: SGHTA, FQGNSA.